One sample yielded the 27 T cell receptor beta chains listed below, sequenced in a study of spatial heterogeneity in lung cancer. TCRdb re-called the 5' RACE reads with MiXCR, one entry per CDR3 protein. The table records around 1,200 distinct CDR3 sequences, approximately 12% of them present only once. Time point given: sample taken at primary tumor resection. Specimen: normal lung tissue next to the tumor, collected at surgery. The receptors originated from a female donor with early-stage non-small cell lung cancer.

This clonotype qualifies as large. This beta chain was picked up by a library intended for alpha chains and is off target, so its count carries little meaning. This sequence joins TRBV12-3 or TRBV12-4 and TRBJ2-1, with D possibly being TRBD1 (6 bases). Trimming took off 5 bases at V and 1 base at J, with 15 bases between the two ends. CDR3 size: 16 residues. The CDR3: CASSHDTGFSYNEQFF. In DNA form, the CDR3 reads TGTGCCAGCAGTCACGACACAGGGTTTTCCTACAATGAGCAGTTCTTC.

By share of the sample, this clonotype is medium-sized. Germline and junction disagree at one end, which may indicate a read error. In a library made to pick up alpha chains, this beta chain is a stray read with a size that means little. The gene calls are TRBV2 and TRBJ2-5; D unresolved. CDR1 SNHLY and CDR2 FYNNEI come from the germline V gene. The CDR3 has 12 residues. CDR3 region: CASSESDLASHF. CDR3 in DNA: TGTGCCAGCAGTGAATCGGACCTCGCCAGTCACTTC.

In its sample, this clonotype was seen a few times. This beta chain slipped into a library made for alpha chains as a stray read, so its size is not meaningful. This chain uses TRBV20-1 with TRBJ2-2; D is ambiguous. Germline CDR1 reads DFQATT; CDR2 reads SNEGSKA (reference sequence). The CDR3 totals 12 residues. Trimming stripped 5 bases from V and 3 bases from J, with 7 bases between. The CDR3 nucleotides are TGCAGTGCTGCTCGGGACACCGGGGAGCTGTTTTTT. It encodes CSAARDTGELFF.

This clonotype was seen once. This beta chain came through as a stray read in a library set up for alpha chains, and its size says little. V is TRBV5-1 and J is TRBJ2-1, with 10 nucleotides matching TRBD2. The length of the CDR3 is 16 residues. V dropped 4 bases and J dropped 1; count of bases not matched to a gene: 5. The germline V gene has CDR1 SGHRS and CDR2 YFSETQ. This CDR3 is CASSLAGEVSYNEQFF. CDR3 nucleotides: TGCGCCAGCAGCCTAGCGGGAGAGGTTTCCTACAATGAGCAGTTCTTC. Drawing the rest from reference TRBV5-1 and TRBJ2-1, the complete variable domain is KAGVTQTPRYLIKTRGQQVTLSCSPISGHRSVSWYQQTPGQGLQFLFEYFSETQRNKGNFPGRFSGRQFSNSRSEMNVSTLELGDSALYLCASSLAGEVSYNEQFFGPGTRLTVL.

This clonotype is large. This beta chain represents an off-target read in a library built for alpha chains; its size is of limited meaning. This chain connects TRBV5-6 to TRBJ2-3, with D perhaps TRBD2 (5 bases). V gave up 0 bases and J gave up 6 bases, with 8 bases separating them. There are 13 residues in the CDR3. Germline CDR1 is SGHDT and CDR2 is YYEEEE. The CDR3 DNA follows: TGTGCCAGCAGCTTGGAGGAGGTGGATACGCAGTATTTT. It specifies CASSLEEVDTQYF. The full variable domain, its missing parts supplied by reference TRBV5-6 and TRBJ2-3, is DAGVTQSPTHLIKTRGQQVTLRCSPKSGHDTVSWYQQALGQGPQFIFQYYEEEERQRGNFPDRFSGHQFPNYSSELNVNALLLGDSALYLCASSLEEVDTQYFGPGTRLTVL.

Regarding this clonotype: This beta chain represents an off-target read in a library built for alpha chains; its size is of limited meaning. The CDR3, as DNA: TGTGCCAGCAGAAGGACAACCGGGGAGCTGTTTTTT. This translates into CASRRTTGELFF. V usage is TRBV12-3 or TRBV12-4 and J usage is TRBJ2-2; the D gene is possibly TRBD1 (5 bases). The CDR3 length is 12 residues. The V end lost 6 bases, the J end lost 5 bases, and 7 bases lay between the germline ends.

Notes on this clonotype: With the library built for alpha chains, this beta chain is off target and its frequency is not meaningful. The gene calls are TRBV11-2 and TRBJ2-3, with TRBD2 matching over 7 bases. Losses at the gene ends were 5 bases for V and 8 bases for J; bases not matched to a gene: 7. This CDR3 has 13 residues. Germline CDR1 SGHAT, CDR2 FQNNGV. The CDR3 is CASSTGREATQYF. CDR3 in DNA: TGTGCCAGCAGCACGGGACGGGAGGCTACGCAGTATTTT.

As for this clonotype: A library made for alpha chains picked up this beta chain off target, so its size means little. The rearrangement links TRBV20-1 to TRBJ2-7; no clear D gene. V was shortened by 6 bases and J by 8 bases, with 20 bases between the two germline ends. This CDR3 region has 13 residues. CDR1 DFQATT and CDR2 SNEGSKA come from the germline V gene (reference sequence). The CDR3 DNA reads as TGCAGTGCCCTTTTCCCCGACGGCATCCAGCAGTACTTC. Protein sequence: CSALFPDGIQQYF.

This clonotype is judged large. This beta chain came through as a stray read in a library set up for alpha chains, and its size says little. The genes are TRBV15 and TRBJ2-5, with TRBD2 matching over 12 bases. The length of the CDR3 is 16 residues. Germline CDR1 reads LNHNV; CDR2 reads YYDKDF (reference sequence). V lost 1 base and J lost 7; bases outside the gene matches: 7. CDR3 residues: CATSRGRLAGVVTQYF. In nucleotides, the CDR3 is TGTGCCACCAGCAGAGGCCGACTAGCGGGAGTGGTGACCCAGTACTTC.

A note on this clonotype: As an off-target read in a library built for alpha chains, this beta chain has a frequency of little significance. V is TRBV30 and J is TRBJ1-5; D is ambiguous. Germline lookup yields CDR1 GTSNPN and CDR2 SVGIG (reference sequence). With 1 base removed from V and 2 bases from J, the gap between germline ends came to 12 bases. CDR3 length equals 15 residues. The CDR3 loop reads CAWSAPGYGNQPQHF. DNA of the CDR3: TGTGCCTGGAGTGCCCCGGGGTATGGCAATCAGCCCCAGCATTTT. Filled out from reference TRBV30 and TRBJ1-5, the complete variable domain reads SQTIHQWPATLVQPVGSPLSLECTVEGTSNPNLYWYRQAAGRGLQLLFYSVGIGQISSEVPQNLSASRPQDRQFILSSKKLLLSDSGFYLCAWSAPGYGNQPQHFGDGTRLSIL.

The sample holds a few counts of this clonotype. Because the library targeted alpha chains, this beta chain is an off-target read whose size means little. V gene TRBV6-2 or TRBV6-3 combines with J gene TRBJ2-1, with 10 positions matching TRBD2. The trim removed 0 bases at V and 0 bases at J, leaving 8 bases unmatched. Germline loops: CDR1 MNHEY, CDR2 SVGEGT. The CDR3 sequence is 19 residues long. CDR3 nucleotides: TGTGCCAGCAGTTACTCGCCGGGACTAGCGCCGAGCTCCTACAATGAGCAGTTCTTC. Amino acid sequence: CASSYSPGLAPSSYNEQFF.

This clonotype is categorized as medium-sized (0.01 to 0.1%). Since it is a stray read in a library aimed at alpha chains, this beta chain has a size that is not meaningful. The chain links TRBV20-1 to TRBJ2-1, with 7 bases that match TRBD2. The CDR3 consists of 14 residues. Trimming took 2 bases from V and 7 from J; bases not matched to a gene: 8. Germline CDR1 DFQATT, CDR2 SNEGSKA (reference sequence). The CDR3: CSARQRLARNEQFF. CDR3 coding DNA: TGCAGTGCTAGACAAAGACTAGCTAGGAATGAGCAGTTCTTC.

Sample share makes this clonotype large. In a library made to pick up alpha chains, this beta chain is a stray read with a size that means little. This chain uses TRBV5-8 with TRBJ2-2; D unresolved. This CDR3 has 12 residues. Germline V gene sequence: CDR1 SGHTS, CDR2 YDEGEE. V was shortened by 4 bases and J by 2 bases, with 3 bases between the two germline ends. CDR3 amino acids: CASSRNTGELFF. CDR3 bases: TGTGCCAGCAGCCGTAACACCGGGGAGCTGTTTTTT.

Relative to its sample, this clonotype is large. Found in a library prepared for alpha chains, this beta chain is an off-target read, and its abundance has little meaning. The chain uses TRBV7-8 and TRBJ2-5; weak D call: TRBD1 (6 bases). Germline V CDR1 and CDR2: SGHVS, FQNEAQ. This CDR3 has 15 amino acids. The V gene lost 3 bases and the J gene lost 5 bases, with 16 bases spanning the gap. For the CDR3, the DNA is TGTGCCAGCAGCTTCGGCTCAGGGGCGGCGGAGACCCAGTACTTC. The encoded protein is CASSFGSGAAETQYF.

This clonotype counts as large. This beta chain appears as a stray read in a library generated for alpha chains; its size is not informative. The chain links TRBV6-5 to TRBJ2-1, with D unresolved. Germline assignment: CDR1 MNHEY and CDR2 SVGAGI. The CDR3 totals 14 residues. V lost 6 bases, J lost 0 bases, and 9 bases lay in between. The DNA of the CDR3 is TGTGCCAGCAGCCGTCCGGCCTCCTACAATGAGCAGTTCTTC. Protein: CASSRPASYNEQFF.

About this clonotype itself: This beta chain is a stray read from a library made for alpha chains; its abundance is not meaningful. The CDR3 nucleotides are TGTGCCAGCAGCAAAGTTGGCTCCGGGGGGACTAGCACAGATACGCAGTATTTT. It translates to CASSKVGSGGTSTDTQYF. The chain couples TRBV21-1 to TRBJ2-3; the D segment call TRBD1 is taken from the table without a DNA check. TRBV21-1 is tagged as a pseudogene. The CDR3 spans 18 residues.

By frequency in the sample, this clonotype is large. The library was designed around alpha chains, so this beta chain is a stray read whose abundance carries little weight. V usage is TRBV7-8 and J usage is TRBJ2-2, with D unclear. Trimming shortened V by 1 base and J by 1 base, and 4 bases separated the two germline ends. Per the germline V gene, CDR1 is SGHVS and CDR2 is FQNEAQ. The CDR3 spans 14 residues. CDR3 region: CASSLEENTGELFF. CDR3 nucleotide sequence: TGTGCCAGCAGCTTAGAAGAGAACACCGGGGAGCTGTTTTTT.

In its sample, this clonotype is large. Because the library targeted alpha chains, this beta chain is an off-target read whose size means little. This sequence joins TRBV11-1 and TRBJ2-1, with D unresolved. V shed 1 base and J shed 4 bases, with 8 bases lying between them. From germline, CDR1 is SGHAT and CDR2 FQDESV (reference sequence). The CDR3 contains 14 residues. The DNA of the CDR3 is TGTGCCAGCAGCTTAGGACTGACATACAATGAGCAGTTCTTC. As protein: CASSLGLTYNEQFF.

This clonotype is medium-sized by share. This beta chain lies outside the target of a library built for alpha chains; its clone size means little. This chain links TRBV7-2 with TRBJ2-1; 10 positions match TRBD2. This CDR3 spans 16 amino acids. The V gene's germline CDR1 is SGHTA and CDR2 FQGNSA. V gave up 1 base and J gave up 9 bases; unmatched junction bases: 9. CDR3 in amino acids: CASSLGDLAGASEQFF. CDR3 coding DNA: TGTGCCAGCAGCTTAGGTGATCTAGCGGGAGCAAGTGAGCAGTTCTTC. Filled out from reference TRBV7-2 and TRBJ2-1, the complete variable domain reads GAGVSQSPSNKVTEKGKDVELRCDPISGHTALYWYRQSLGQGLEFLIYFQGNSAPDKSGLPSDRFSAERTGGSVSTLTIQRTQQEDSAVYLCASSLGDLAGASEQFFGPGTRLTVL.

This clonotype is deemed large. This beta chain slipped into a library made for alpha chains as a stray read, so its size is not meaningful. The V call is TRBV6-5, the J call TRBJ2-7; D might be TRBD2 (6 bases). CDR3 length: 12 amino acids. The V end was cut by 6 bases, the J end by 6 bases, with 12 bases between. The germline V gene encodes CDR1 MNHEY and CDR2 SVGAGI. This CDR3 reads CASSTPGGEQYF. As DNA, the CDR3 is TGTGCCAGCAGCACCCCCGGGGGCGAGCAGTACTTC.

By sample share, this clonotype is medium-sized. The library was prepared for alpha chains; this beta chain is a stray read, so its frequency means little. The J gene is TRBJ2-1, the V gene TRBV20-1; D might be TRBD1 (6 bases). Trimming shortened V by 0 bases and J by 3 bases, and 12 bases separated the two germline ends. Germline V gene lookup returns CDR1 DFQATT and CDR2 SNEGSKA (reference sequence). The CDR3 is 15 residues long. The CDR3 coding sequence is TGCAGTGCTAGAGATCCAGGACAGCACTACAATGAGCAGTTCTTC. Translating it yields CSARDPGQHYNEQFF.

This clonotype is judged medium-sized (0.01 to 0.1%). The library was designed around alpha chains, so this beta chain is a stray read whose abundance carries little weight. This chain connects TRBV29-1 to TRBJ2-5; 7 nucleotides align to TRBD2. The J segment lost 1 base and the V segment lost 4 bases, leaving 3 bases of the junction unmatched. In germline, CDR1 is SQVTM, CDR2 ANQGSEA. The CDR3 runs 13 residues. The CDR3 is CSVVRTSQETQYF. Here the CDR3 DNA reads TGCAGCGTTGTGAGGACTAGCCAAGAGACCCAGTACTTC.

In regard to this clonotype: Because this beta chain is a stray read in a library intended to capture alpha chains, its abundance should not be given much weight. The chain's CDR3 is CASSYRRAAQETQYF. As DNA, the CDR3 is TGTGCCAGCAGTTACAGGAGGGCCGCCCAAGAGACCCAGTACTTC. The chain couples TRBV6-5 to TRBJ2-5, with D possibly being TRBD2 (6 bases). The CDR3 sequence is 15 residues long. The germline V gene has CDR1 MNHEY and CDR2 SVGAGI. Trimming shortened V by 2 bases and J by 1 base, and 11 bases separated the two germline ends.

By share, this clonotype counts as medium-sized. This beta chain is a stray sequence in a library constructed for alpha chains; its clone size is not meaningful. The J gene is TRBJ2-1, the V gene TRBV11-3; 8 bases fit TRBD2. The CDR3 has 15 amino acids. The V segment lost 5 bases and the J segment 1 base; nucleotides outside the gene matches: 4. Germline V gene sequence: CDR1 SGHNT, CDR2 YENEEA. DNA for the CDR3: TGTGCCAGCAGCCCCTCTAGCGGGTCCTACAATGAGCAGTTCTTC. As protein: CASSPSSGSYNEQFF. Variable domain in full (rest from reference TRBV11-3 and TRBJ2-1): EAGVVQSPRYKIIEKKQPVAFWCNPISGHNTLYWYLQNLGQGPELLIRYENEEAVDDSQLPKDRFSAERLKGVDSTLKIQPAELGDSAVYLCASSPSSGSYNEQFFGPGTRLTVL.

About this clonotype: This beta chain is an unintended read in a library built for alpha chains; its size means little. V usage is TRBV11-3 and J usage is TRBJ2-3; D uncertain. V shed 5 bases and J shed 3 bases, with 6 bases lying between them. CDR1 and CDR2 from the germline V gene are SGHNT and YENEEA. This CDR3 has 12 amino acids. The CDR3 region is CASSKGTDTQYF. The CDR3 nucleotides are TGTGCCAGCAGCAAAGGAACAGATACGCAGTATTTT.

As for this clonotype: This beta chain is an off-target read within a library intended for alpha chains, so its frequency means little. The chain couples TRBV7-8 to TRBJ2-7, with 16 positions matching TRBD2. After removal of 4 bases from V and 5 bases from J, the junction contained 11 bases not matched to a gene. The germline CDR1 and CDR2 sequences are SGHVS and FQNEAQ. The CDR3 has 18 residues. DNA for the CDR3: TGTGCCAGCAGCTCCAAGGGACTAGCGGGAGGGCCTACCCACGAGCAGTACTTC. Translating gives CASSSKGLAGGPTHEQYF.

About this clonotype: A much larger clonotype is one base distant, so this may be a read error. Little can be read into the size of this beta chain, an off-target read in a library designed for alpha chains. The chain couples TRBV12-5 to TRBJ2-5, with D hard to call. This CDR3 comprises 12 residues. V was clipped by 6 bases and J by 8 bases, with 13 bases between them. Germline CDR1 is LGHNT and CDR2 is FRNRAP. The CDR3 reads CASGRFDETQYF. The CDR3 coding sequence is TGTGCTAGTGGCCGTTTCGACGAAACCCAGTACTTC.